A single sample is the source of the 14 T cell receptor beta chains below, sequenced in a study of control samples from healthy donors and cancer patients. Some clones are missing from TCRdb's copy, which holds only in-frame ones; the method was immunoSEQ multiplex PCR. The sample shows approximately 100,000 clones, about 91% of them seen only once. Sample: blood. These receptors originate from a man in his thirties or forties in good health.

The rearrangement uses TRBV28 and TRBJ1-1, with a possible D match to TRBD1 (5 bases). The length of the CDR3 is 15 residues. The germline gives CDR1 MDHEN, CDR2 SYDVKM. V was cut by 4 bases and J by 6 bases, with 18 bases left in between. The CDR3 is CASSSPSPGDSEAFF. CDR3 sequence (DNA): TGTGCCAGCAGTTCTCCCTCTCCGGGGGATTCTGAAGCTTTCTTT.

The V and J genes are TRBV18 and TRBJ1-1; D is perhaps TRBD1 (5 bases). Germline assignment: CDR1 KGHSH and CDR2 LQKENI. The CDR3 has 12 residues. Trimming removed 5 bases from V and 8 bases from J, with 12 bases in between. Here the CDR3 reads CASSLDRGEAFF. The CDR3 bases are TGTGCCAGCTCATTAGACCGGGGCGAAGCTTTCTTT.

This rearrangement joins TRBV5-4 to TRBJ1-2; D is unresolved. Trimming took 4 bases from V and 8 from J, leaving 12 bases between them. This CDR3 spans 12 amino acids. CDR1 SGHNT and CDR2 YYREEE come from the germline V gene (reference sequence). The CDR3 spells CASSPFNRGYTF. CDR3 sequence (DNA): TGTGCCAGCAGCCCATTTAATCGGGGCTACACCTTC. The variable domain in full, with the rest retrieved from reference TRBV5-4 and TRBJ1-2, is ETGVTQSPTHLIKTRGQQVTLRCSSQSGHNTVSWYQQALGQGPQFIFQYYREEENGRGNFPPRFSGLQFPNYSSELNVNALELDDSALYLCASSPFNRGYTFGSGTRLTVV.

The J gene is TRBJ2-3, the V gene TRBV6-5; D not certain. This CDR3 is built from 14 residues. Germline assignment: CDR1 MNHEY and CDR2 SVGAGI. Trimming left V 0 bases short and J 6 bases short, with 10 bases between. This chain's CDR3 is CASSYSVLADTQYF. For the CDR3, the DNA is TGTGCCAGCAGTTACTCGGTTCTGGCGGATACGCAGTATTTT.

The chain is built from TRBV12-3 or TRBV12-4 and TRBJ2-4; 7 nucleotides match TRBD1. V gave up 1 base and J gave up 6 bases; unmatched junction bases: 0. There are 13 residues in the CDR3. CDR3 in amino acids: CASSLGQGNIQYF. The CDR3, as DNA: TGTGCCAGCAGTTTAGGACAGGGAAACATTCAGTACTTC.

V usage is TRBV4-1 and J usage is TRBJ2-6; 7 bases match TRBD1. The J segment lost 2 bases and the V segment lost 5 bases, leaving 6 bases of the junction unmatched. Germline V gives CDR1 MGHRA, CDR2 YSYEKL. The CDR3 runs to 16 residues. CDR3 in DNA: TGCGCCAGCAGCTTGGACAGGCGAACTGGGGCCAACGTCCTGACTTTC. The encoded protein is CASSLDRRTGANVLTF.

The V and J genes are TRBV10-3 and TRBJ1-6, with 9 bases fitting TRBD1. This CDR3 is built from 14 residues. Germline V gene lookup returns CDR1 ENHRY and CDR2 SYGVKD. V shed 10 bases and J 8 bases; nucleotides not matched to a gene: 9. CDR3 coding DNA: TGTGCCAGCCAGGGACAGGGACGTGATTCACCCCTCCACTTT. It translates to CASQGQGRDSPLHF.

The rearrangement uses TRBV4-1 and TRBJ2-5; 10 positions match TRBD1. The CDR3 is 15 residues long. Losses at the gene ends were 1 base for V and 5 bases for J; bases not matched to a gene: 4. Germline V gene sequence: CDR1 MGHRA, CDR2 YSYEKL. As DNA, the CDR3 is TGCGCCAGCAGCCAAGGACAGGGGGCCGTGGAGACCCAGTACTTC. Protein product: CASSQGQGAVETQYF.

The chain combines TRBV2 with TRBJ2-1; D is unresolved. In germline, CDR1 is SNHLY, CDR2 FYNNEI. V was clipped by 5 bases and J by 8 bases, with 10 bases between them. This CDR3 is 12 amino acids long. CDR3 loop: CASSPGVDEQFF. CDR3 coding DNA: TGTGCCAGCAGTCCAGGAGTGGATGAGCAGTTCTTC. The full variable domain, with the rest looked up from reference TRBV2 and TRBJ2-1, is EPEVTQTPSHQVTQMGQEVILRCVPISNHLYFYWYRQILGQKVEFLVSFYNNEISEKSEIFDDQFSVERPDGSNFTLKIRSTKLEDSAMYFCASSPGVDEQFFGPGTRLTVL.

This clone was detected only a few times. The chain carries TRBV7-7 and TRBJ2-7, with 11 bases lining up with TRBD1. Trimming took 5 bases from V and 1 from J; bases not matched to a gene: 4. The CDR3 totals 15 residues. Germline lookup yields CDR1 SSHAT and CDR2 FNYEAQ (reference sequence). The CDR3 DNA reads TGTGCCAGCAGCCCGGGGACAGGGGGTTCCTACGAGCAGTACTTC. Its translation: CASSPGTGGSYEQYF.

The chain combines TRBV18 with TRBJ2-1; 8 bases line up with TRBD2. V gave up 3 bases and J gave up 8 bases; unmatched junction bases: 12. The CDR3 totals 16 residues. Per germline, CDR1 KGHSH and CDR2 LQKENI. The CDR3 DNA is TGTGCCAGCTCACCCCCCGGGACTAGTCATGTATATGAGCAGTTCTTC. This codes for CASSPPGTSHVYEQFF.

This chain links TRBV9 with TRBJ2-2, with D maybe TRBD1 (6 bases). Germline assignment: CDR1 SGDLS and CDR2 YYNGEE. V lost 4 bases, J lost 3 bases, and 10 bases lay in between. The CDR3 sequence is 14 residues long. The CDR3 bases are TGTGCCAGCAGCATCAGGGGATACACCGGGGAGCTGTTTTTT. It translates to CASSIRGYTGELFF. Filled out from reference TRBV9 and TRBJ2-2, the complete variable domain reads DSGVTQTPKHLITATGQRVTLRCSPRSGDLSVYWYQQSLDQGLQFLIQYYNGEERAKGNILERFSAQQFPDLHSELNLSSLELGDSALYFCASSIRGYTGELFFGEGSRLTVL.

CDR3: CASNGVTGSLAEQFF. Written as DNA, the CDR3 is TGTGCCAGCAATGGCGTTACGGGATCGCTAGCTGAGCAGTTCTTC. V is TRBV6-5 and J is TRBJ2-1; a possible D gene is TRBD2 (5 bases). The CDR3 is 15 residues long. Trimming left V 7 bases short and J 9 bases short, with 22 bases between. From germline, CDR1 is MNHEY and CDR2 SVGAGI.

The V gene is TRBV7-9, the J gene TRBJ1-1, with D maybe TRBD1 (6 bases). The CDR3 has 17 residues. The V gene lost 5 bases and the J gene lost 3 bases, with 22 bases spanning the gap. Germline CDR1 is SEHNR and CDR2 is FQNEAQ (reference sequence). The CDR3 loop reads CASSPPGFEKGDTEAFF. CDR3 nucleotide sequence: TGTGCCAGCAGCCCACCAGGCTTTGAAAAGGGGGACACTGAAGCTTTCTTT.